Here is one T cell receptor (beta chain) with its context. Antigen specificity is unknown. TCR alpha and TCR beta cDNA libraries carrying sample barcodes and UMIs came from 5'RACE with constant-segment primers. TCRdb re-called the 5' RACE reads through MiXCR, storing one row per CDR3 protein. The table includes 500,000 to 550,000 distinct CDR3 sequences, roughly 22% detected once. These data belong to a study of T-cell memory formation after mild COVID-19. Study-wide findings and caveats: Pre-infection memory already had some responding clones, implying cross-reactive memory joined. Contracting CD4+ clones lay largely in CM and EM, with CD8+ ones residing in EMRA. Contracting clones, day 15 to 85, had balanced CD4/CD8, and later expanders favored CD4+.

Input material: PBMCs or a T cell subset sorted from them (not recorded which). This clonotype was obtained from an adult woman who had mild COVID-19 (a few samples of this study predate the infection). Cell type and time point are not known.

The DNA of the CDR3 is TGTGCCAGCAGCATCGGACTAGCGAGCTCCTACGAGCAGTACTTC. This sequence encodes CASSIGLASSYEQYF. The chain is built from TRBV7-9 and TRBJ2-7; 9 nucleotides agree with TRBD2. The CDR3 is made up of 15 amino acids. J gave up 0 bases and V 5 bases, and 5 bases lay outside the gene matches. CDR1 and CDR2 from the germline V gene are SEHNR and FQNEAQ (reference sequence). The entire variable domain, with the rest obtained from reference TRBV7-9 and TRBJ2-7, is as follows: DTGVSQNPRHKITKRGQNVTFRCDPISEHNRLYWYRQTLGQGPEFLTYFQNEAQLEKSRLLSDRFSAERPKGSFSTLEIQRTEQGDSAMYLCASSIGLASSYEQYFGPGTRLTVT.